This entry features one T cell receptor (beta chain) sequence. Antigen specificity is unknown. Measured with immunoSEQ multiplex PCR; TCRdb has only the in-frame clones, and not every one. The table has approximately 120,000 clones, over 75% seen once. Documented time point: blood 2 weeks post-SBRT. Stated treatment: 15 Gy SBRT to primary tumor, nephrectomy 4 weeks later. This renal cell carcinoma was of the clear cell type. This CDR3 comprises 15 residues. The V end lost 3 bases, the J end lost 5 bases, and 14 bases lay between the germline ends. Germline loops: CDR1 KGHSH, CDR2 LQKENI. These data come from a study of radiation and T cells in renal cell carcinoma. Study details: Nephrectomy followed 15 Gy stereotactic body radiation by 4 weeks. Study conclusions and caveats: Without pretreatment biopsies, baseline tumor clonotype presence was undetermined. In blood, top tumor clones expanded by 2 weeks, shrinking by 4.

The receptor was isolated from a man aged 50 to 60 with renal cell carcinoma. The sequenced sample was blood, obtained from a patient whose treatment included radiotherapy and nephrectomy. The genes are TRBV18 and TRBJ2-1; D not resolved. The CDR3 region has the DNA TGTGCCAGCTCACCCTCCATGGCCCGCGACAATGAGCAGTTCTTC. Translation gives CASSPSMARDNEQFF.